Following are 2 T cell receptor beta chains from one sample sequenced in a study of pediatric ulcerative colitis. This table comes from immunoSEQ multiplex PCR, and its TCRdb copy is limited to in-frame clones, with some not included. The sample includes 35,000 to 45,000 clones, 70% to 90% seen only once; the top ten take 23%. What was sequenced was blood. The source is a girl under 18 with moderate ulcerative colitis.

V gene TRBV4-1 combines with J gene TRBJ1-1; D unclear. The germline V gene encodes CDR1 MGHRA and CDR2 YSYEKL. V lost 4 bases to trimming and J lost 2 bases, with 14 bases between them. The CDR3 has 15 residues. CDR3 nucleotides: TGCGCCAGCAGCCCAGTTGGGCGATCCAACACTGAAGCTTTCTTT. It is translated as CASSPVGRSNTEAFF.

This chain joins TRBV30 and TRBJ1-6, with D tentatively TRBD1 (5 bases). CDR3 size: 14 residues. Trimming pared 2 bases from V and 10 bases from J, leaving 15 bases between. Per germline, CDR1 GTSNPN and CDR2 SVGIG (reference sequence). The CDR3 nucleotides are TGTGCCTGGAGTCCCGTGGGGGGGGAATCACCCCTCCACTTT. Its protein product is CAWSPVGGESPLHF.